A selection of T cell receptor beta chains follows, all from one sample in a study of blood T cell repertoires in COVID-19. TCRdb's table, derived via immunoSEQ multiplex PCR, lists solely in-frame clones and lacks some. This table has under 500,000 clones, around nine tenths appearing once. Sequencing input: PBMCs or T cells enriched from blood (not recorded which). The receptors derive from a young woman with acute COVID-19. The CDR3 runs from the conserved cysteine through the conserved F or W. The order of the fields is clone size, CDR3 length, D gene, J gene, V gene, CDR3 DNA, CDR3 protein. A D gene is named only where the DNA matches it firmly. Where a row states a size, it is once, few, many or the class of an expanded clone; other rows omit it.

abundance: .; len: 15; d_gene: .; j_gene: TRBJ2-2; v_gene: TRBV11-3; CDR3nt: TGTGCCAGCAGCTTAGCCCTAGAAGGTACCGGGGAGCTGTTTTTT; CDR3aa: CASSLALEGTGELFF
abundance: .; len: 13; d_gene: .; j_gene: TRBJ2-7; v_gene: TRBV7-2; CDR3nt: TGTGCCAGCAGCTATACCCAGGGCTACGAGCAGTACTTC; CDR3aa: CASSYTQGYEQYF
abundance: .; len: 14; d_gene: .; j_gene: TRBJ2-3; v_gene: TRBV4-1; CDR3nt: TGCGCCAGCAGCCAAGACCTGAGCACAGATACGCAGTATTTT; CDR3aa: CASSQDLSTDTQYF
abundance: few; len: 14; d_gene: TRBD1; j_gene: TRBJ1-6; v_gene: TRBV5-1; CDR3nt: TGCGCCAGCAGCTTAACAGGGGTTCGGTCACCCCTCCACTTT; CDR3aa: CASSLTGVRSPLHF
abundance: .; len: 14; d_gene: .; j_gene: TRBJ2-7; v_gene: TRBV6-2/TRBV6-3; CDR3nt: TGTGCCAGCAGTTACCCAATCCAGGCGGGAGAGCAGTACTTC; CDR3aa: CASSYPIQAGEQYF
abundance: .; len: 14; d_gene: TRBD1; j_gene: TRBJ1-6; v_gene: TRBV6-2/TRBV6-3; CDR3nt: TGTGCCAGCAGTTCCTCAGGGGGCCGTTCACCCCTCCACTTT; CDR3aa: CASSSSGGRSPLHF
abundance: .; len: 13; d_gene: .; j_gene: TRBJ2-7; v_gene: TRBV7-9; CDR3nt: TGTGCCAGCAGCCCGGGATTTCTCCACGAGCAGTACTTC; CDR3aa: CASSPGFLHEQYF
abundance: .; len: 16; d_gene: .; j_gene: TRBJ2-2; v_gene: TRBV4-1; CDR3nt: TGCGCCAGCAGCCAAGAAAGTGGAGTGAACACCGGGGAGCTGTTTTTT; CDR3aa: CASSQESGVNTGELFF
abundance: .; len: 13; d_gene: .; j_gene: TRBJ1-5; v_gene: TRBV28; CDR3nt: TGTGCCAGTTTACAGCAAAGCAATCAGCCCCAGCATTTT; CDR3aa: CASLQQSNQPQHF
abundance: .; len: 14; d_gene: .; j_gene: TRBJ1-4; v_gene: TRBV5-1; CDR3nt: TGCGCCAGCAGCTTGCGGGGGACTAATGAAAAACTGTTTTTT; CDR3aa: CASSLRGTNEKLFF
abundance: .; len: 12; d_gene: .; j_gene: TRBJ2-5; v_gene: TRBV5-8; CDR3nt: TGTGCCAGCAGGCAGGGGGGCGAGACCCAGTACTTC; CDR3aa: CASRQGGETQYF
abundance: .; len: 15; d_gene: TRBD1; j_gene: TRBJ1-2; v_gene: TRBV2; CDR3nt: TGTGCCAGCAGTACCGGACAGGGTTGGGACTATGGCTACACCTTC; CDR3aa: CASSTGQGWDYGYTF
abundance: .; len: 17; d_gene: .; j_gene: TRBJ1-5; v_gene: TRBV7-2; CDR3nt: TGTGCCAGCAGCCTGGCAGTTCGCCAGGGGTTTAAGCAGCCCCAGCATTTT; CDR3aa: CASSLAVRQGFKQPQHF
abundance: .; len: 16; d_gene: TRBD2; j_gene: TRBJ2-3; v_gene: TRBV6-5; CDR3nt: TGTGCCAGCAGTTACTCGACTAGCGGGATCACAGATACGCAGTATTTT; CDR3aa: CASSYSTSGITDTQYF
abundance: .; len: 16; d_gene: .; j_gene: TRBJ1-3; v_gene: TRBV9; CDR3nt: TGTGCCAGCAGCGTATTTCAGGGAACGGCTGGAAACACCATATATTTT; CDR3aa: CASSVFQGTAGNTIYF
abundance: .; len: 15; d_gene: .; j_gene: TRBJ1-6; v_gene: TRBV5-1; CDR3nt: TGCGCCAGCAGCTTGGGAGTGGGGGGTAATTCACCCCTCCACTTT; CDR3aa: CASSLGVGGNSPLHF
abundance: .; len: 14; d_gene: .; j_gene: TRBJ1-3; v_gene: TRBV18; CDR3nt: TGTGCCAGCTCACCACGACAGTTAGGAAACACCATATATTTT; CDR3aa: CASSPRQLGNTIYF
abundance: .; len: 11; d_gene: .; j_gene: TRBJ2-4; v_gene: TRBV12-3/TRBV12-4; CDR3nt: TGTGCCAGCAGTAACAGCTACATTCAGTACTTC; CDR3aa: CASSNSYIQYF
abundance: .; len: 13; d_gene: .; j_gene: TRBJ1-1; v_gene: TRBV7-3; CDR3nt: TGTGCCAGCAGCTCCAGCCGGGTCCGGGGGGCTTTCTTT; CDR3aa: CASSSSRVRGAFF
abundance: .; len: 15; d_gene: .; j_gene: TRBJ1-1; v_gene: TRBV28; CDR3nt: TGTGCCAGCAGTTTATTTGGTCCTACGAACACTGAAGCTTTCTTT; CDR3aa: CASSLFGPTNTEAFF
abundance: .; len: 16; d_gene: TRBD1; j_gene: TRBJ1-4; v_gene: TRBV6-1; CDR3nt: TGTGCCAGCAGTGAAGCCGCGGGACAGAACCCTGAAAAACTGTTTTTT; CDR3aa: CASSEAAGQNPEKLFF
abundance: .; len: 15; d_gene: TRBD2; j_gene: TRBJ2-7; v_gene: TRBV18; CDR3nt: TGTGCCAGCTCACCGTCGACTAGCGGTTCCTACGAGCAGTACTTC; CDR3aa: CASSPSTSGSYEQYF
abundance: few; len: 14; d_gene: .; j_gene: TRBJ1-2; v_gene: TRBV6-5; CDR3nt: TGTGCCAGCACCTCCAGACGGGAGACCTATGGCTACACCTTC; CDR3aa: CASTSRRETYGYTF
abundance: .; len: 14; d_gene: .; j_gene: TRBJ1-1; v_gene: TRBV6-5; CDR3nt: TGTGCCAGCAGCTCCAGTGTGGGAGGGACTGAAGCTTTCTTT; CDR3aa: CASSSSVGGTEAFF
abundance: .; len: 17; d_gene: TRBD2; j_gene: TRBJ2-1; v_gene: TRBV20-1; CDR3nt: TGCAGTGCTAGTTCCTTTCCTACTAGCGGCAAACCCAATGAGCAGTTCTTC; CDR3aa: CSASSFPTSGKPNEQFF
abundance: .; len: 16; d_gene: TRBD2; j_gene: TRBJ2-7; v_gene: TRBV6-5; CDR3nt: TGTGCCAGCAGTTACTTGGCTAGCGGGAGCCCCTACGAGCAGTACTTC; CDR3aa: CASSYLASGSPYEQYF
abundance: once; len: 18; d_gene: TRBD2; j_gene: TRBJ2-2; v_gene: TRBV3-1/TRBV3-2; CDR3nt: TGTGCCAGCAGCCAAGATCCCCCTAGCGGGGGGGCCTCCGGGGAGCTGTTTTTT; CDR3aa: CASSQDPPSGGASGELFF
abundance: .; len: 14; d_gene: TRBD1; j_gene: TRBJ1-4; v_gene: TRBV11-2; CDR3nt: TGTGCCAGCAGCTTAACGACAGGGAGGGAAAAACTGTTTTTT; CDR3aa: CASSLTTGREKLFF
abundance: .; len: 14; d_gene: .; j_gene: TRBJ2-3; v_gene: TRBV5-1; CDR3nt: TGCGCCAGCAGCTTGGGTTCAAGCACAGATACGCAGTATTTT; CDR3aa: CASSLGSSTDTQYF
abundance: .; len: 17; d_gene: TRBD1; j_gene: TRBJ1-6; v_gene: TRBV6-2/TRBV6-3; CDR3nt: TGTGCCAGCAGCCGACCCCCGACAGGGGGCAGGAATTCACCCCTCCACTTT; CDR3aa: CASSRPPTGGRNSPLHF
abundance: .; len: 12; d_gene: .; j_gene: TRBJ2-7; v_gene: TRBV19; CDR3nt: TGTGCCATGGGCCCGGAGGGCTACGAGCAGTACTTC; CDR3aa: CAMGPEGYEQYF
abundance: .; len: 19; d_gene: TRBD2; j_gene: TRBJ2-1; v_gene: TRBV27; CDR3nt: TGTGCCAGCAGGAGACTAGCGGGGGGGCCTCCTTTGGCCTACAATGAGCAGTTCTTC; CDR3aa: CASRRLAGGPPLAYNEQFF
abundance: .; len: 15; d_gene: .; j_gene: TRBJ1-5; v_gene: TRBV2; CDR3nt: TGTGCCAGCAGGGGCAGACTACTGGGCAATCAGCCCCAGCATTTT; CDR3aa: CASRGRLLGNQPQHF
abundance: .; len: 14; d_gene: .; j_gene: TRBJ2-2; v_gene: TRBV5-1; CDR3nt: TGCGCCAGCAGCTCACGGGGAGATACCGGGGAGCTGTTTTTT; CDR3aa: CASSSRGDTGELFF
abundance: .; len: 13; d_gene: .; j_gene: TRBJ2-7; v_gene: TRBV19; CDR3nt: TGTGCCAGTAGTACACAAGAGGCCTACGAGCAGTACTTC; CDR3aa: CASSTQEAYEQYF
abundance: .; len: 15; d_gene: .; j_gene: TRBJ2-2; v_gene: TRBV4-3; CDR3nt: TGCGCCAGCAGCCAAGGACAGGCGAACACCGGGGAGCTGTTTTTT; CDR3aa: CASSQGQANTGELFF
abundance: once; len: 11; d_gene: TRBD1; j_gene: TRBJ1-2; v_gene: TRBV2; CDR3nt: TGTGCCCCTAACAGGGGCTATGGCTACACCTTC; CDR3aa: CAPNRGYGYTF
abundance: .; len: 13; d_gene: .; j_gene: TRBJ1-2; v_gene: TRBV2; CDR3nt: TGTGCCAGCATTGGGGGAGGGGCATATGGCTACACCTTC; CDR3aa: CASIGGGAYGYTF
abundance: .; len: 12; d_gene: .; j_gene: TRBJ2-1; v_gene: TRBV19; CDR3nt: TGTGCCAGTCTCCCTTTAAGGGGTGAGCAGTTCTTC; CDR3aa: CASLPLRGEQFF
abundance: .; len: 18; d_gene: .; j_gene: TRBJ2-1; v_gene: TRBV6-2/TRBV6-3; CDR3nt: TGTGCCAGCAGTTACTCGCTATTGATCGGGATTACCTACAATGAGCAGTTCTTC; CDR3aa: CASSYSLLIGITYNEQFF
abundance: .; len: 15; d_gene: .; j_gene: TRBJ1-4; v_gene: TRBV5-1; CDR3nt: TGCGCCAGCAGCCCAGTGGCGGGGGGAAATGAAAAACTGTTTTTT; CDR3aa: CASSPVAGGNEKLFF